This T cell receptor (beta chain) is drawn from a study of blood T cell repertoires in COVID-19. Original handling: The assay estimated nucleated cells by amplifying reference gene primers. Sequencing used immunoSEQ multiplex PCR; TCRdb keeps in-frame clones, though not all of them. V and J calls and clone size are copied from that table; D and trimming were computed from the DNA. The sample holds approximately 170,000 clones, about 81% seen once. V was pared by 0 bases and J by 4 bases, with 9 bases between. The CDR3 runs to 14 residues. Germline values: CDR1 LNHDA, CDR2 SQIVND (reference sequence). Source material: peripheral blood. The V and J genes are TRBV19 and TRBJ1-1; no clear D gene. The TCR originated in a woman of 80 years or more with acute or convalescent COVID-19. In DNA, the CDR3 is TGTGCCAGTAGTATAGAGGGCAGGCTCACTGAAGCTTTCTTT. As protein: CASSIEGRLTEAFF.